This T cell receptor beta chain originates from a study of cytomegalovirus exposure and HLA in healthy donors. Overall study results and limits: Later analysis demonstrated an association between a missense DCLRE1C variant and TCR beta V- and J-gene trimming. Cytomegalovirus association was assigned to 170 or so TCR beta chains. The Asian-associated ancestry cluster reportedly had fewer N-insertions than the approximately 610-donor mean in a later analysis.

This PCR relied on a set of 60 Vbeta primers and 13 Jbeta primers. Measured with immunoSEQ multiplex PCR; TCRdb has only the in-frame clones, and not every one. In the table there are approximately 100,000 clones, 70% to 80% of which are singletons. V shed 5 bases and J 5 bases; nucleotides not matched to a gene: 5. The CDR3 consists of 13 residues. Per germline, CDR1 SSHAT and CDR2 FNYEAQ (reference sequence). This clone came up once. The target antigen is unknown. In the same sample, other DNA sequences code for this CDR3. This chain links TRBV7-7 with TRBJ2-5; 7 bases are shared with TRBD2. The sample consisted of PBMCs. The TCR was taken from a man in his sixties in good health and CMV-seronegative. The CDR3 is CASSIREGETQYF. The DNA of the CDR3 is TGTGCCAGCAGCATCAGGGAGGGGGAGACCCAGTACTTC.